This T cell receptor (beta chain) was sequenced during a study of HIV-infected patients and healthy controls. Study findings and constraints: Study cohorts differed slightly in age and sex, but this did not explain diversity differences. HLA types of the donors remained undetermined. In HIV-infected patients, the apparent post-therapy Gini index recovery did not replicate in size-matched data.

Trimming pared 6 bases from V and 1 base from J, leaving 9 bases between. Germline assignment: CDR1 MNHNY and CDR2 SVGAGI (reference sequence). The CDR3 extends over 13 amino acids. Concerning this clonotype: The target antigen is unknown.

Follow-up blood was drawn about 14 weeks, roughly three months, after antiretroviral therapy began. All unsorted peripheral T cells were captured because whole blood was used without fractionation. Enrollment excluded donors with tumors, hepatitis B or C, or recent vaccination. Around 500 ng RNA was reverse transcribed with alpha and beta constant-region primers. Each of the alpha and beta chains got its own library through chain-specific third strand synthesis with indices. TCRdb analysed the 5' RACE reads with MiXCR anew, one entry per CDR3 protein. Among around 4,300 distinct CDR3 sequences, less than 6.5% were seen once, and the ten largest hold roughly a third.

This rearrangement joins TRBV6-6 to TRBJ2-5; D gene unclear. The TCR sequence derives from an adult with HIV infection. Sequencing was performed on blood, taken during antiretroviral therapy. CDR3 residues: CASRAPVQETQYF. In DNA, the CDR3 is TGTGCCAGCAGAGCCCCGGTCCAAGAGACCCAGTACTTC.